This T cell receptor (beta chain) was sequenced in a study of shared clonotypes between healthy human individuals. General study findings and limits: Clonotype sharing among the donors was expected to vary with sequencing depth. The study found approximately 5% of naive CD4 clonotypes shared across a few donors.

With regard to this clone: Its antigen is unknown.

It was CD45RO-negative cells, positively selected for CCR7, that made up naive CD8 cells, with terminally differentiated effector memory CD45RA+ cells excluded. This CDR3 is built from 15 residues. Germline lookup yields CDR1 SGHTS and CDR2 YDEGEE. Trimming at V came to 1 base and at J to 0 bases, leaving 3 bases not matched to a gene. Using immunoSEQ multiplex PCR, the repertoire was profiled, and TCRdb retains in-frame clones only, with some absent. The repertoire holds roughly 1,800,000 clones, approximately 94% seen once, with around 1% in the top ten. The clonotype originates from a man aged 18 to 35 in good health. The sequencing input was naive CD8+ T cells sorted from blood. V is TRBV5-8 and J is TRBJ1-1; 7 bases are a match to TRBD1. The CDR3 DNA sequence: TGTGCCAGCAGCTTGTGGGACAGCATGAACACTGAAGCTTTCTTT. This encodes CASSLWDSMNTEAFF. Supplemented by reference TRBV5-8 and TRBJ1-1, the full variable domain reads EAGVTQSPTHLIKTRGQQATLRCSPISGHTSVYWYQQALGLGLQFLLWYDEGEERNRGNFPPRFSGRQFPNYSSELNVNALELEDSALYLCASSLWDSMNTEAFFGQGTRLTVV.